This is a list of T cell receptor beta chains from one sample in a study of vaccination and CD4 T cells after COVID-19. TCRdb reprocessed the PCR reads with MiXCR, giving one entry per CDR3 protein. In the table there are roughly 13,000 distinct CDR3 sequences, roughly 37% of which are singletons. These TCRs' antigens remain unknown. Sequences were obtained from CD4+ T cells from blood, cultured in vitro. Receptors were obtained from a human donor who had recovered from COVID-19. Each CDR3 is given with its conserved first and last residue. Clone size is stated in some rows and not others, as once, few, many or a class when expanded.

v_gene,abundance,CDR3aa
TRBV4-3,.,CASSQFEGENIQYF
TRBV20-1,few,CSARWPPRETQYF
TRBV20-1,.,CSAHHPQGNIGQNQPQHF
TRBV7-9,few,CASSQGTGELFF
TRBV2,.,CASTGQLASPLHF
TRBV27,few,CATQRAGEAYEQYF
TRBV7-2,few,CASSLGALAGVIGLQETQYF
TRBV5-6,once,CASSSLASSTDTQYF
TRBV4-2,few,CASSTPTGGGATDTQYF
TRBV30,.,CAWSRGRTYNEQFF
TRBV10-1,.,CASSDGRDPRAKNIQYF